Listed below are T cell receptor beta chains from one sample, sequenced in a study of memory CD4+ T cells and cytomegalovirus serostatus. Assay used: immunoSEQ multiplex PCR; TCRdb lists only in-frame clones, some missing. The sample includes 60,000 to 70,000 clones, about 78% seen only once; the top ten take around 4.5%. The sequenced material came from memory CD4+ T cells from blood. The receptors originated from an adult in good health and CMV-seropositive. The CDR3 runs from the conserved cysteine through the conserved F or W. The D gene is left open where the match is weak. The size entry is marked missing in some rows and otherwise reads once, few, many or a size class.

len: 11; d_gene: NA; j_gene: TRBJ2-1; abundance: NA; v_gene: TRBV28; CDR3aa: CASSRGNEQFF; CDR3nt: TGTGCCAGCTCTAGGGGGAATGAGCAGTTCTTC
len: 12; d_gene: NA; j_gene: TRBJ1-5; abundance: NA; v_gene: TRBV19; CDR3aa: CASRKGNQPQHF; CDR3nt: TGTGCCAGTAGGAAGGGCAATCAGCCCCAGCATTTT
len: 15; d_gene: NA; j_gene: TRBJ2-7; abundance: NA; v_gene: TRBV2; CDR3aa: CASSEAGQPTYEQYF; CDR3nt: TGTGCCAGCAGTGAGGCGGGGCAGCCCACCTACGAGCAGTACTTC
len: 15; d_gene: TRBD1; j_gene: TRBJ2-5; abundance: NA; v_gene: TRBV6-1; CDR3aa: CASSARDRGIETQYF; CDR3nt: TGTGCCAGCAGTGCCCGGGACAGGGGGATTGAGACCCAGTACTTC
len: 15; d_gene: TRBD1; j_gene: TRBJ1-1; abundance: NA; v_gene: TRBV5-4; CDR3aa: CASSLGRDRGTEAFF; CDR3nt: TGTGCCAGCAGCTTGGGCCGGGACAGGGGGACTGAAGCTTTCTTT
len: 13; d_gene: NA; j_gene: TRBJ2-1; abundance: NA; v_gene: TRBV29-1; CDR3aa: CSVSQSSYNEQFF; CDR3nt: TGCAGCGTTAGCCAGAGCTCCTACAATGAGCAGTTCTTC
len: 14; d_gene: TRBD1; j_gene: TRBJ2-7; abundance: NA; v_gene: TRBV6-1; CDR3aa: CASSMTGGSYEQYF; CDR3nt: TGTGCCAGCAGTATGACAGGGGGCTCCTACGAGCAGTACTTC
len: 13; d_gene: TRBD1; j_gene: TRBJ1-1; abundance: few; v_gene: TRBV29-1; CDR3aa: CSVETGGNTEAFF; CDR3nt: TGCAGCGTTGAGACAGGGGGGAACACTGAAGCTTTCTTT
len: 13; d_gene: NA; j_gene: TRBJ1-4; abundance: once; v_gene: TRBV19; CDR3aa: CASSTGLGEKLFF; CDR3nt: TGTGCCAGTAGCACCGGACTTGGGGAAAAACTGTTTTTT
len: 16; d_gene: NA; j_gene: TRBJ1-6; abundance: NA; v_gene: TRBV5-1; CDR3aa: CASSLGRSSYNSPLHF; CDR3nt: TGCGCCAGCAGCCTAGGACGGAGCTCCTATAATTCACCCCTCCACTTT
len: 18; d_gene: TRBD1; j_gene: TRBJ1-2; abundance: NA; v_gene: TRBV19; CDR3aa: CASSATKGQGPLNYGYTF; CDR3nt: TGTGCCAGTAGTGCGACTAAGGGACAGGGGCCCCTAAACTATGGCTACACCTTC
len: 13; d_gene: NA; j_gene: TRBJ2-1; abundance: once; v_gene: TRBV5-1; CDR3aa: CASSLGLANEQFF; CDR3nt: TGCGCCAGCAGCCTAGGCCTAGCCAATGAGCAGTTCTTC
len: 12; d_gene: NA; j_gene: TRBJ1-2; abundance: few; v_gene: TRBV5-6; CDR3aa: CASSLSGYGYTF; CDR3nt: TGTGCCAGCAGCTTATCAGGGTATGGCTACACCTTC
len: 15; d_gene: NA; j_gene: TRBJ2-7; abundance: once; v_gene: TRBV25-1; CDR3aa: CASSQTLLGSYEQYF; CDR3nt: TGTGCCAGCAGCCAAACATTACTGGGGAGTTACGAGCAGTACTTC
len: 16; d_gene: TRBD2; j_gene: TRBJ2-1; abundance: NA; v_gene: TRBV6-5; CDR3aa: CASSYSGGRTYNEQFF; CDR3nt: TGTGCCAGCAGTTACTCCGGGGGGAGGACCTACAATGAGCAGTTCTTC
len: 16; d_gene: NA; j_gene: TRBJ2-4; abundance: once; v_gene: TRBV2; CDR3aa: CASSGLGAQAKNIQYF; CDR3nt: TGTGCCAGCAGTGGCCTTGGCGCGCAAGCCAAAAACATTCAGTACTTC
len: 14; d_gene: TRBD1; j_gene: TRBJ1-1; abundance: NA; v_gene: TRBV6-1; CDR3aa: CASRTTGLNTEAFF; CDR3nt: TGTGCCAGCAGGACGACAGGGTTGAACACTGAAGCTTTCTTT
len: 15; d_gene: NA; j_gene: TRBJ2-5; abundance: NA; v_gene: TRBV4-2; CDR3aa: CASSREWGGQETQYF; CDR3nt: TGTGCCAGCAGCCGCGAATGGGGAGGTCAAGAGACCCAGTACTTC
len: 14; d_gene: NA; j_gene: TRBJ1-2; abundance: once; v_gene: TRBV28; CDR3aa: CASSLRGRSYGYTF; CDR3nt: TGTGCCAGCAGTTTAAGAGGTCGATCCTATGGCTACACCTTC
len: 16; d_gene: NA; j_gene: TRBJ2-7; abundance: NA; v_gene: TRBV19; CDR3aa: CASSIGSGTGAREQYF; CDR3nt: TGTGCCAGTAGTATAGGCTCCGGGACGGGGGCACGCGAGCAGTACTTC
len: 13; d_gene: NA; j_gene: TRBJ1-2; abundance: NA; v_gene: TRBV27; CDR3aa: CASRGRGHYGYTF; CDR3nt: TGTGCCAGCAGGGGACGCGGACACTATGGCTACACCTTC
len: 14; d_gene: NA; j_gene: TRBJ1-4; abundance: once; v_gene: TRBV5-1; CDR3aa: CASSLEGGYEKLFF; CDR3nt: TGCGCCAGCAGCTTGGAGGGGGGTTATGAAAAACTGTTTTTT
len: 13; d_gene: NA; j_gene: TRBJ2-7; abundance: few; v_gene: TRBV4-3; CDR3aa: CASSQGYSGEQYF; CDR3nt: TGCGCCAGCAGCCAGGGCTACTCGGGGGAGCAGTACTTC
len: 16; d_gene: NA; j_gene: TRBJ2-6; abundance: NA; v_gene: TRBV7-9; CDR3aa: CASSLAYGSGANVLTF; CDR3nt: TGTGCCAGCAGCTTAGCGTACGGATCTGGGGCCAACGTCCTGACTTTC
len: 12; d_gene: NA; j_gene: TRBJ2-7; abundance: NA; v_gene: TRBV11-2; CDR3aa: CASSSLTYEQYF; CDR3nt: TGTGCCAGCAGCTCCCTAACCTACGAGCAGTACTTC
len: 15; d_gene: NA; j_gene: TRBJ2-3; abundance: NA; v_gene: TRBV11-3; CDR3aa: CASSLDSRHTDTQYF; CDR3nt: TGTGCCAGCAGCTTAGATTCTAGACACACAGATACGCAGTATTTT
len: 13; d_gene: TRBD1; j_gene: TRBJ1-1; abundance: few; v_gene: TRBV29-1; CDR3aa: CSVGQGRNTEAFF; CDR3nt: TGCAGCGTTGGACAGGGCCGGAACACTGAAGCTTTCTTT
len: 14; d_gene: NA; j_gene: TRBJ1-2; abundance: NA; v_gene: TRBV2; CDR3aa: CASSRTARDYGYTF; CDR3nt: TGTGCCAGCAGCAGGACAGCACGGGACTATGGCTACACCTTC
len: 13; d_gene: NA; j_gene: TRBJ1-4; abundance: NA; v_gene: TRBV6-1; CDR3aa: CASRETPREKLFF; CDR3nt: TGTGCCAGCAGGGAGACCCCGAGGGAAAAACTGTTTTTT
len: 13; d_gene: NA; j_gene: TRBJ2-3; abundance: NA; v_gene: TRBV4-3; CDR3aa: CASSQDLAGTQYF; CDR3nt: TGCGCCAGCAGCCAAGATCTAGCAGGCACGCAGTATTTT
len: 14; d_gene: NA; j_gene: TRBJ1-2; abundance: few; v_gene: TRBV2; CDR3aa: CASSEASSSYGYTF; CDR3nt: TGTGCCAGCAGTGAAGCGTCATCTTCCTATGGCTACACCTTC
len: 15; d_gene: TRBD2; j_gene: TRBJ2-1; abundance: few; v_gene: TRBV7-2; CDR3aa: CASRRGGEAPNEQFF; CDR3nt: TGTGCCAGCCGCCGGGGGGGGGAGGCCCCCAATGAGCAGTTCTTC
len: 14; d_gene: TRBD1; j_gene: TRBJ2-3; abundance: NA; v_gene: TRBV7-2; CDR3aa: CASSLDRGTDTQYF; CDR3nt: TGTGCCAGCAGCTTAGACAGGGGTACAGATACGCAGTATTTT
len: 15; d_gene: NA; j_gene: TRBJ2-7; abundance: NA; v_gene: TRBV5-4; CDR3aa: CASSLDVGSSYEQYF; CDR3nt: TGTGCCAGCAGCTTGGATGTAGGGAGCTCCTACGAGCAGTACTTC
len: 13; d_gene: NA; j_gene: TRBJ1-2; abundance: NA; v_gene: TRBV29-1; CDR3aa: CSVGDGANYGYTF; CDR3nt: TGCAGCGTTGGAGACGGAGCAAACTATGGCTACACCTTC
len: 14; d_gene: NA; j_gene: TRBJ2-1; abundance: NA; v_gene: TRBV7-2; CDR3aa: CASSRNKGGNEQFF; CDR3nt: TGTGCCAGCAGCCGTAACAAGGGGGGCAATGAGCAGTTCTTC
len: 15; d_gene: NA; j_gene: TRBJ2-2; abundance: few; v_gene: TRBV9; CDR3aa: CASSPTQEGTGELFF; CDR3nt: TGTGCCAGCAGCCCTACCCAGGAGGGGACCGGGGAGCTGTTTTTT
len: 12; d_gene: NA; j_gene: TRBJ1-1; abundance: NA; v_gene: TRBV2; CDR3aa: CASRRGGAVAFF; CDR3nt: TGTGCCAGCAGGCGGGGAGGGGCAGTAGCTTTCTTT
len: 11; d_gene: NA; j_gene: TRBJ2-3; abundance: NA; v_gene: TRBV29-1; CDR3aa: CSVDVGNTQYF; CDR3nt: TGCAGCGTTGACGTGGGGAATACGCAGTATTTT
len: 13; d_gene: NA; j_gene: TRBJ2-3; abundance: once; v_gene: TRBV29-1; CDR3aa: CSVTRQGTDTQYF; CDR3nt: TGCAGCGTTACGAGACAAGGCACAGATACGCAGTATTTT
len: 15; d_gene: TRBD1; j_gene: TRBJ1-5; abundance: once; v_gene: TRBV7-9; CDR3aa: CASSKGTGSNQPQHF; CDR3nt: TGTGCCAGCAGCAAAGGGACAGGCAGCAATCAGCCCCAGCATTTT
len: 14; d_gene: NA; j_gene: TRBJ1-3; abundance: NA; v_gene: TRBV19; CDR3aa: CASSIERSGNTIYF; CDR3nt: TGTGCCAGTAGTATCGAGAGATCTGGAAACACCATATATTTT
len: 13; d_gene: NA; j_gene: TRBJ2-7; abundance: NA; v_gene: TRBV5-1; CDR3aa: CASSLVADYEQYF; CDR3nt: TGCGCCAGCAGCTTGGTGGCAGATTACGAGCAGTACTTC
len: 14; d_gene: NA; j_gene: TRBJ1-5; abundance: NA; v_gene: TRBV4-2; CDR3aa: CASSQDTDPRPQHF; CDR3nt: TGTGCCAGCAGCCAAGATACAGACCCGAGGCCCCAGCATTTT
len: 12; d_gene: NA; j_gene: TRBJ2-7; abundance: NA; v_gene: TRBV28; CDR3aa: CASQGGAYEQYF; CDR3nt: TGTGCCAGTCAGGGAGGAGCTTACGAGCAGTACTTC
len: 14; d_gene: NA; j_gene: TRBJ2-7; abundance: NA; v_gene: TRBV5-1; CDR3aa: CASRDYGGGYEQYF; CDR3nt: TGCGCCAGCAGAGACTACGGAGGGGGCTACGAGCAGTACTTC
len: 13; d_gene: NA; j_gene: TRBJ1-4; abundance: NA; v_gene: TRBV4-2; CDR3aa: CASSQGRGEKLFF; CDR3nt: TGTGCCAGCAGCCAAGGGAGGGGGGAAAAACTGTTTTTT
len: 13; d_gene: NA; j_gene: TRBJ2-5; abundance: NA; v_gene: TRBV5-1; CDR3aa: CASSFVSQETQYF; CDR3nt: TGCGCCAGCAGCTTCGTCAGTCAAGAGACCCAGTACTTC
len: 15; d_gene: TRBD1; j_gene: TRBJ2-7; abundance: NA; v_gene: TRBV7-8; CDR3aa: CASTGDRDSHYEQYF; CDR3nt: TGTGCCAGCACCGGAGACCGGGACAGCCACTACGAGCAGTACTTC
len: 16; d_gene: NA; j_gene: TRBJ1-1; abundance: NA; v_gene: TRBV7-9; CDR3aa: CASRPGRGPRNTEAFF; CDR3nt: TGTGCCAGCAGACCGGGACGGGGGCCTAGGAACACTGAAGCTTTCTTT
len: 12; d_gene: TRBD2; j_gene: TRBJ2-7; abundance: NA; v_gene: TRBV28; CDR3aa: CALGRAGYEQYF; CDR3nt: TGTGCCCTCGGGAGGGCCGGTTACGAGCAGTACTTC
len: 16; d_gene: NA; j_gene: TRBJ1-5; abundance: few; v_gene: TRBV6-5; CDR3aa: CASSYGGRYSNQPQHF; CDR3nt: TGTGCCAGCAGTTACGGGGGACGGTATAGCAATCAGCCCCAGCATTTT
len: 15; d_gene: NA; j_gene: TRBJ2-7; abundance: NA; v_gene: TRBV7-2; CDR3aa: CASSLSGREGVEQYF; CDR3nt: TGTGCCAGCAGCTTATCTGGGCGGGAAGGGGTGGAGCAGTACTTC
len: 13; d_gene: NA; j_gene: TRBJ2-1; abundance: NA; v_gene: TRBV4-2; CDR3aa: CASIGGGPPGQFF; CDR3nt: TGTGCCAGCATTGGTGGGGGGCCCCCTGGGCAGTTCTTC
len: 15; d_gene: NA; j_gene: TRBJ2-3; abundance: NA; v_gene: TRBV28; CDR3aa: CASRPGPIQGDTQYF; CDR3nt: TGTGCCAGCAGACCGGGACCAATACAAGGAGATACGCAGTATTTT
len: 15; d_gene: NA; j_gene: TRBJ1-4; abundance: few; v_gene: TRBV28; CDR3aa: CASSPIQGRVEKLFF; CDR3nt: TGTGCCAGCAGTCCCATACAGGGACGGGTTGAAAAACTGTTTTTT
len: 13; d_gene: NA; j_gene: TRBJ1-4; abundance: NA; v_gene: TRBV4-1; CDR3aa: CASSQGVEEKLFF; CDR3nt: TGCGCCAGCAGCCAAGGAGTTGAGGAAAAACTGTTTTTT
len: 16; d_gene: TRBD1; j_gene: TRBJ2-5; abundance: NA; v_gene: TRBV6-6; CDR3aa: CASSYTGQGRLETQYF; CDR3nt: TGTGCCAGCAGTTACACCGGACAGGGGAGGCTTGAGACCCAGTACTTC
len: 12; d_gene: NA; j_gene: TRBJ2-7; abundance: NA; v_gene: TRBV7-8; CDR3aa: CASSLSRGEQYF; CDR3nt: TGTGCCAGCAGCTTATCCAGGGGCGAGCAGTACTTC